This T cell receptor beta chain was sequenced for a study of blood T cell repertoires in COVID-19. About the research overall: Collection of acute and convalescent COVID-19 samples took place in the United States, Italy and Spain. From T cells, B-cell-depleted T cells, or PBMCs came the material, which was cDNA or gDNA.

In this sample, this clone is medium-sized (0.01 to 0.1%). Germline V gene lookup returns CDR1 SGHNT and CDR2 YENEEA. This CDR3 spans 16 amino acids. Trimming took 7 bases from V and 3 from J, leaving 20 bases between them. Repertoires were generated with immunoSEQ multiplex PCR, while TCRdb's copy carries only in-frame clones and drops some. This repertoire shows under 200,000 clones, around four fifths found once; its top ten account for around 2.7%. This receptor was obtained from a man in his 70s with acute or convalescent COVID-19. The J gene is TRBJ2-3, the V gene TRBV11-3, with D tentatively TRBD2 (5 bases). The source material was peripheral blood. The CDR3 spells CASTPGSGWGTDTQYF. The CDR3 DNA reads TGTGCCAGCACCCCCGGCTCGGGGTGGGGAACAGATACGCAGTATTTT.